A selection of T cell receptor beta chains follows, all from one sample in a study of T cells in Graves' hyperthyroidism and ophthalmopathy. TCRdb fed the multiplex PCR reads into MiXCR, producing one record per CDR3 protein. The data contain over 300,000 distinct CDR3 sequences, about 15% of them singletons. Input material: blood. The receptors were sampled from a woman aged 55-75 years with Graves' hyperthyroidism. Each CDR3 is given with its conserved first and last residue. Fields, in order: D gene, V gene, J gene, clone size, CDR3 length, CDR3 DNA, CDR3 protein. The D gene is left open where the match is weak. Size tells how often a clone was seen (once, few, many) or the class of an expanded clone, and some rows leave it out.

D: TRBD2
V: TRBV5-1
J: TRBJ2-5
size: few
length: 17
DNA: TGCGCCAGCCGAGCTCTCGGACTAGCGGGAAGCCAAGAGACCCAGTACTTC
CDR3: CASRALGLAGSQETQYF

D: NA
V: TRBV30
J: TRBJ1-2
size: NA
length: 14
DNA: TGTGCCTGGAAGGTGGGGGGACCCCCCTATGGCTACACCTTC
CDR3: CAWKVGGPPYGYTF

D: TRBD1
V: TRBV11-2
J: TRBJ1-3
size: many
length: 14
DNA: TGTGCCAGCAGCTCAAGGGGGCAAGGAAACACCATATATTTT
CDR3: CASSSRGQGNTIYF

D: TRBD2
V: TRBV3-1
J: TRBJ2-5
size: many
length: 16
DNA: TGCGCCAGCAGCCAACGGACTAGCGGGGGAAAAGAGACCCAGTACTTC
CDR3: CASSQRTSGGKETQYF

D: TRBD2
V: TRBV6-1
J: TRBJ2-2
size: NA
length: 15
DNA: TGTGCCAGCAGTGAAGGGGTGGGGGGGACCGGGGAGCTGTTTTTT
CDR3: CASSEGVGGTGELFF

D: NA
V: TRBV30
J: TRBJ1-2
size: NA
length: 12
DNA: TGTGCCTGGGGGGGCCATTCCTATGGCTACACCTTC
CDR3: CAWGGHSYGYTF

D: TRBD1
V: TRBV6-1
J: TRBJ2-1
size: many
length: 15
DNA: TGTGCCAGCGGCCCCGGGACAGGGGCCTACAATGAGCAGTTCTTC
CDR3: CASGPGTGAYNEQFF

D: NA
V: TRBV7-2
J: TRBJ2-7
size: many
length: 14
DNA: TGTGCCAGCAGCTTAGCCGACAAAACCTACGAGCAGTACTTC
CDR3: CASSLADKTYEQYF

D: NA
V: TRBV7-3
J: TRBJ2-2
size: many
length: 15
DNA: TGTGCCAGCTCTCAAGACTCGGGTTTTGGCGGGGAGCTGTTTTTT
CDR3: CASSQDSGFGGELFF

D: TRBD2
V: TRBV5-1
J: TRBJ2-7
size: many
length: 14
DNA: TGCGCCAGCAGCGGAACTAGCGGGGAATACGAGCAGTACTTC
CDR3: CASSGTSGEYEQYF

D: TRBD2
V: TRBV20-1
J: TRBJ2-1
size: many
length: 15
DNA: TGCAGTGCTAGAGAAGCGGGGAGCTCCTACAATGAGCAGTTCTTC
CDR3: CSAREAGSSYNEQFF

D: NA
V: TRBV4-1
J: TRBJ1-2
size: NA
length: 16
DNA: TGCGCCAGCAGCCAAGATAACAGAGGGACTAGCTATGGCTACACCTTC
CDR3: CASSQDNRGTSYGYTF

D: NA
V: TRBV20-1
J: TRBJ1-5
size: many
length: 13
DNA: TGCAGTGCTAGTGGGGCGGGTAAACAGCCCCAGCATTTT
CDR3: CSASGAGKQPQHF

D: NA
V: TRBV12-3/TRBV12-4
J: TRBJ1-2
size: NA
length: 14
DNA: TGTGCCAGCGGGTCGTCGCAGGGAGAAAGGCGCTACACCTTC
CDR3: CASGSSQGERRYTF

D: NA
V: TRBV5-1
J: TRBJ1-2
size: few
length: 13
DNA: TGCGCCAGCAGCTTCGACCCGGAATATGGCTACACCTTC
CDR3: CASSFDPEYGYTF

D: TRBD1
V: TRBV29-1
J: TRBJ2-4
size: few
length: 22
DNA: TGCAGCGTTGAAGGGGAAAGCTGGGACAGGGGGCGCGGACGACTAGCCAAAAACATTCAGTACTTC
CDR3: CSVEGESWDRGRGRLAKNIQYF

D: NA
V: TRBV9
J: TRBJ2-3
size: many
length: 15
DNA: TGTGCCAGCAGCGCTGACCCGACAGGCACAGATACGCAGTATTTT
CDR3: CASSADPTGTDTQYF

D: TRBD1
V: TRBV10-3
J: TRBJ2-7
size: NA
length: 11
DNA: TGTGCCGCCAGGGGGCAGAACGAGCAGTACTTC
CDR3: CAARGQNEQYF

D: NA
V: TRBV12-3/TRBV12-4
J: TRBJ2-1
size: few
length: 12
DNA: TGTGCCAGCAGTACAACGGGGGTAGGGCAGTTCTTC
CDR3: CASSTTGVGQFF

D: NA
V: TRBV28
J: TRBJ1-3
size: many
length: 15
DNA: TGTGCCAGCAGTTCGCCCACAGGGACTGGAAACACCATATATTTT
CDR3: CASSSPTGTGNTIYF

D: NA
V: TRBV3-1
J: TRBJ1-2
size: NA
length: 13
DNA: TGTGCCAGCAGCCCTCAGGGAGGAAATGGCTACACCTTC
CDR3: CASSPQGGNGYTF

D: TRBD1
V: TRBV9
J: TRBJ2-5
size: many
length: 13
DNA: TGTGCCAGCAGCGGGGGACAGCAAGAGACCCAGTACTTC
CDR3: CASSGGQQETQYF

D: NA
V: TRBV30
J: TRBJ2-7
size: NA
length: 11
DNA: TGTGCCGGGGGGAGGACCTACGAGCAGTACTTC
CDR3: CAGGRTYEQYF

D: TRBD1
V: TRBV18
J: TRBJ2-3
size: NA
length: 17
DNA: TGTGCCAGCTCTCGACCAGGAGGGACAGGGGGCACAGATACGCAGTATTTT
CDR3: CASSRPGGTGGTDTQYF